The 31 T cell receptor beta chains given below trace back to one sample, sequenced in a study of cytomegalovirus exposure and HLA in healthy donors (TCRdb year 2017). The library was made by the immunoSEQ multiplex PCR assay. For the multiplex PCR, a mixture combining 60 forward primers for TCR Vbeta segments and 13 reverse primers for TCR Jbeta segments was used. This is the immuneACCESS table as TCRdb keeps it, with only in-frame sequences that have V and J called. A part of the clones is gone; compared with another copy, unresolved V genes explain less than half, and the rest is unexplained. The sample profile shows about 82,000 clones; 60% to 80% of them were found once. Together, the top ten hold 3% to 3.5% of the sample. The sequenced material came from PBMCs. The receptors were gathered from a man in his fifties in good health and CMV-seronegative.

This chain joins TRBV4-1 and TRBJ1-4; 8 bases match TRBD1. V gave up 4 bases and J gave up 8 bases; unmatched junction bases: 6. This CDR3 has 14 amino acids. Per germline, CDR1 MGHRA and CDR2 YSYEKL. CDR3 DNA: TGCGCCAGCAGCCGAGGACAGGGCCGGGAAAAACTGTTTTTT. Its protein product is CASSRGQGREKLFF.

V is TRBV5-4 and J is TRBJ1-5; TRBD1 is a possible D gene (6 bases). The CDR3 spans 14 residues. In germline, CDR1 is SGHNT, CDR2 YYREEE (reference sequence). V lost 0 bases, J lost 6 bases, and 10 bases lay in between. The CDR3: CASSLEGDRQPQHF. The CDR3 bases are TGTGCCAGCAGCTTGGAGGGGGACCGTCAGCCCCAGCATTTT. The variable domain in full, with the rest retrieved from reference TRBV5-4 and TRBJ1-5, is ETGVTQSPTHLIKTRGQQVTLRCSSQSGHNTVSWYQQALGQGPQFIFQYYREEENGRGNFPPRFSGLQFPNYSSELNVNALELDDSALYLCASSLEGDRQPQHFGDGTRLSIL.

This chain links TRBV4-2 with TRBJ2-7, with a weak D call TRBD2 (6 bases). Looked up from germline, CDR1 is LGHNA and CDR2 is YNFKEQ. Trimming cost V 1 base and J 3 bases, with 13 bases left between them. The CDR3 contains 15 residues. The CDR3 nucleotides are TGTGCCAGCAGCCAAGGGGGACGGGGGATCTACGAGCAGTACTTC. Translation: CASSQGGRGIYEQYF.

This clone was seen only once. V gene TRBV7-2 combines with J gene TRBJ1-4; 10 positions match TRBD1. Losses at the gene ends were 6 bases for V and 6 bases for J; bases not matched to a gene: 7. This CDR3 contains 15 residues. In germline, CDR1 is SGHTA, CDR2 FQGNSA. CDR3: CASRRRGTGDEKLFF. CDR3 sequence (DNA): TGTGCCAGCAGAAGACGCGGGACAGGGGATGAAAAACTGTTTTTT.

The chain recombines TRBV15 with TRBJ2-7; 10 nucleotides line up with TRBD2. The V gene's germline CDR1 is LNHNV and CDR2 YYDKDF (reference sequence). The trim removed 3 bases at V and 7 bases at J, leaving 9 bases unmatched. The CDR3 extends over 15 amino acids. The CDR3 reads CATSRSAGGAGEQYF. The CDR3 region has the DNA TGTGCCACCAGCAGGTCAGCGGGGGGGGCGGGGGAGCAGTACTTC.

This chain links TRBV11-2 with TRBJ1-2; a weak D match, TRBD1 (6 bases). Germline assignment: CDR1 SGHAT and CDR2 FQNNGV. The CDR3 runs to 16 residues. Between the trimmed V and J ends, which lost 5 bases and 1 base, there was a span of 17 bases. CDR3 sequence reads: CASSVTGGAGNYGYTF. In DNA, the CDR3 is TGTGCCAGCAGCGTTACTGGGGGGGCCGGTAACTATGGCTACACCTTC.

The chain is built from TRBV30 and TRBJ2-2; 9 positions match TRBD2. The CDR3 consists of 15 residues. V was pared by 5 bases and J by 7 bases, with 11 bases of the junction left unmatched. Germline V lookup: CDR1 GTSNPN, CDR2 SVGIG (reference sequence). Here the CDR3 reads CAWLGGGAMNGELFF. As DNA, the CDR3 is TGTGCCTGGCTTGGCGGGGGGGCCATGAACGGGGAGCTGTTTTTT.

This sequence joins TRBV4-2 and TRBJ2-3, with D possibly matching TRBD2 (6 bases). V lost 1 base to trimming and J lost 6 bases, with 14 bases between them. Germline V gene sequence: CDR1 LGHNA, CDR2 YNFKEQ. The CDR3 is 15 residues long. For the CDR3, the DNA is TGTGCCAGCAGCCAAGGGCGGACTACCCTGGATACGCAGTATTTT. This sequence encodes CASSQGRTTLDTQYF.

This chain uses TRBV18 with TRBJ2-3, with TRBD2 matching 11 bases. Trimming at V came to 6 bases and at J to 4 bases, leaving 6 bases not matched to a gene. CDR1 and CDR2 from the germline V gene are KGHSH and LQKENI. This CDR3 comprises 15 residues. The CDR3 bases are TGTGCCAGCTCGCCGGGACTAGCGGAGGCAGATACGCAGTATTTT. Translating gives CASSPGLAEADTQYF.

CDR3 amino acids: CASSWTDHTDTQYF. In nucleotides, the CDR3 is TGCGCCAGCAGCTGGACAGACCACACAGATACGCAGTATTTT. The chain links TRBV5-1 to TRBJ2-3; TRBD1 is a possible D gene (6 bases). V was pared by 3 bases and J by 2 bases, with 10 bases between. Germline V gene data show CDR1 as SGHRS and CDR2 as YFSETQ. This CDR3 contains 14 residues.

The rearrangement joins TRBV7-2 to TRBJ2-6, with 8 bases lining up with TRBD1. This CDR3 has 16 amino acids. CDR1 and CDR2 from the germline V gene are SGHTA and FQGNSA. The V and J ends lost 5 bases and 2 bases, in that order; junction bases with no gene match: 5. This CDR3 is CASSQGAGPGANVLTF. CDR3 DNA: TGTGCCAGCAGCCAGGGGGCAGGGCCTGGGGCCAACGTCCTGACTTTC.

V usage is TRBV19 and J usage is TRBJ1-3; weak D call: TRBD1 (5 bases). Trimming cost V 3 bases and J 4 bases, with 10 bases left between them. The germline CDR1 and CDR2 sequences are LNHDA and SQIVND (reference sequence). The CDR3 sequence is 14 residues long. The CDR3 sequence: CASSMYRSGNTIYF. The CDR3, as DNA: TGTGCCAGTAGTATGTACAGGTCCGGAAACACCATATATTTT.

V is TRBV7-2 and J is TRBJ1-5; TRBD1 is a possible D gene (6 bases). Per the germline V gene, CDR1 is SGHTA and CDR2 is FQGNSA. The V end lost 2 bases, the J end lost 2 bases, and 10 bases lay between the germline ends. The CDR3 length is 15 residues. In DNA, the CDR3 is TGTGCCAGCAGCTTATGGGGGCGAGGCAATCAGCCCCAGCATTTT. Its translation is CASSLWGRGNQPQHF.

V usage is TRBV16 and J usage is TRBJ1-5; D is perhaps TRBD1 (5 bases). Looked up from germline, CDR1 is KGHSY and CDR2 is FQNENV. This CDR3 is built from 13 residues. Trimming left V 8 bases short and J 4 bases short, with 12 bases between. CDR3 amino acids: CASGGGSNQPQHF. In DNA form, the CDR3 reads TGTGCCAGCGGGGGGGGAAGTAATCAGCCCCAGCATTTT.

This clone was recorded once. The V and J genes are TRBV7-2 and TRBJ2-7; 7 bases are a match to TRBD1. V lost 2 bases, J lost 2 bases, and 3 bases stayed unmatched. The germline CDR1 and CDR2 sequences are SGHTA and FQGNSA. The CDR3 has 14 residues. The CDR3 reads CASSLIRGPYEQYF. The CDR3 region has the DNA TGTGCCAGCAGCTTAATAAGGGGGCCCTACGAGCAGTACTTC. The full variable domain, with the rest looked up from reference TRBV7-2 and TRBJ2-7, is GAGVSQSPSNKVTEKGKDVELRCDPISGHTALYWYRQSLGQGLEFLIYFQGNSAPDKSGLPSDRFSAERTGGSVSTLTIQRTQQEDSAVYLCASSLIRGPYEQYFGPGTRLTVT.

This chain links TRBV10-1 with TRBJ2-7; D possibly corresponds to TRBD1 (6 bases). The V end lost 0 bases, the J end lost 1 base, and 10 bases lay between the germline ends. Germline CDR1 reads WNHNN; CDR2 reads SYGVQD (reference sequence). There are 15 residues in the CDR3. CDR3 sequence: CASSESKGVSYEQYF. The CDR3 DNA sequence: TGCGCCAGCAGTGAGTCGAAGGGGGTATCCTACGAGCAGTACTTC.

V is TRBV30 and J is TRBJ1-1; D gene uncertain. Germline V lookup: CDR1 GTSNPN, CDR2 SVGIG (reference sequence). V shed 3 bases and J shed 11 bases, with 13 bases lying between them. This CDR3 region has 11 residues. The CDR3 loop is CAWSQKTGAFF. DNA of the CDR3: TGTGCCTGGAGCCAAAAGACTGGGGCTTTCTTT. Based on the CDR3 plus reference TRBV30 and TRBJ1-1, the full variable domain is SQTIHQWPATLVQPVGSPLSLECTVEGTSNPNLYWYRQAAGRGLQLLFYSVGIGQISSEVPQNLSASRPQDRQFILSSKKLLLSDSGFYLCAWSQKTGAFFGQGTRLTVV.

The chain has TRBV19 and TRBJ1-2, with D perhaps TRBD1 (5 bases). The CDR3 is 12 amino acids. The V gene's germline CDR1 is LNHDA and CDR2 SQIVND (reference sequence). V gave up 10 bases and J gave up 8 bases, with 17 bases separating them. The CDR3 DNA reads TGTGCCATCAAGAGGGGCGCGGGAGGCTACACCTTC. This encodes CAIKRGAGGYTF.

This clone has a handful of counts. The chain is built from TRBV7-3 and TRBJ2-3; D might be TRBD2 (6 bases). The CDR3 totals 17 residues. The V gene lost 5 bases and the J gene lost 1 base, with 19 bases spanning the gap. Germline CDR1 is SGHTA and CDR2 is FQGTGA. CDR3 DNA: TGTGCCAGCAGCCCCTCCGGTGGGCGGGGTCGCACAGATACGCAGTATTTT. It encodes CASSPSGGRGRTDTQYF.

A few counts support this clone. CDR3 sequence reads: CASSTLSGTGGSGELFF. DNA of the CDR3: TGTGCCAGCTCAACACTTTCCGGGACAGGGGGTTCCGGGGAGCTGTTTTTT. The genes are TRBV18 and TRBJ2-2; 11 nucleotides match TRBD1. CDR1 is KGHSH, CDR2 LQKENI, per germline. V dropped 5 bases and J dropped 6; count of bases not matched to a gene: 11. The CDR3 totals 17 residues.

The rearrangement joins TRBV5-8 to TRBJ2-2; TRBD2 is a possible D gene (6 bases). There are 16 residues in the CDR3. Germline CDR1 reads SGHTS; CDR2 reads YDEGEE. V was pared by 6 bases and J by 0 bases, with 15 bases between. The CDR3 DNA reads TGTGCCAGCACCACCTGGGGGGTCGCGAACACCGGGGAGCTGTTTTTT. It specifies CASTTWGVANTGELFF.

CDR3 coding DNA: TGTGCCAGCAGCGCCTACGACAGAAACCTTGGGGAGACCCAGTACTTC. Residues: CASSAYDRNLGETQYF. V gene TRBV9 combines with J gene TRBJ2-5; D might be TRBD1 (5 bases). The V and J ends lost 3 bases and 5 bases respectively, with 20 bases between them. The CDR3 runs 16 residues. The V gene's germline CDR1 is SGDLS and CDR2 YYNGEE.

A few counts support this clone. The V and J genes are TRBV7-3 and TRBJ2-3, with D maybe TRBD2 (6 bases). This CDR3 contains 15 residues. Germline loops: CDR1 SGHTA, CDR2 FQGTGA. The V end lost 2 bases, the J end lost 8 bases, and 17 bases lay between the germline ends. The DNA for the CDR3 is TGTGCCAGCAGCTTAGTTCGGATCCCGGAGGGTACGCAGTATTTT. The encoded protein is CASSLVRIPEGTQYF.

CDR3 residues: CASSLGGSNQPQHF. Written as DNA, the CDR3 is TGTGCCAGCAGTTTGGGGGGTAGCAATCAGCCCCAGCATTTT. This chain joins TRBV28 and TRBJ1-5; D may be TRBD1 (5 bases). The CDR3 covers 14 residues. The germline V and J ends were trimmed by 3 bases and 0 bases, with 6 bases remaining between them. The germline CDR1 and CDR2 sequences are MDHEN and SYDVKM.

This chain links TRBV18 with TRBJ1-1, with 8 bases that match TRBD1. V dropped 2 bases and J dropped 3; count of bases not matched to a gene: 5. The CDR3 is made up of 15 amino acids. The germline CDR1 and CDR2 sequences are KGHSH and LQKENI. CDR3 nucleotides: TGTGCCAGCTCACCAAGAACAGGGGGGTACACTGAAGCTTTCTTT. This gives the protein CASSPRTGGYTEAFF.

The chain recombines TRBV2 with TRBJ2-1; D call uncertain. The CDR3 has 11 amino acids. Trimming removed 7 bases from V and 7 bases from J, with 8 bases in between. Germline V gives CDR1 SNHLY, CDR2 FYNNEI. The CDR3 loop reads CASTVRNEQFF. CDR3 DNA sequence: TGTGCCAGCACGGTCCGTAATGAGCAGTTCTTC.

This clone occurred once. The rearrangement uses TRBV9 and TRBJ2-1; TRBD2 matches 13 bases. The CDR3 is made up of 15 amino acids. Trimming removed 3 bases from V and 9 bases from J; junction bases left unmatched: 6. CDR1 and CDR2 from the germline V gene are SGDLS and YYNGEE. CDR3 nucleotide sequence: TGTGCCAGCAGCGGAACTAGCGGGGGGGCGATTGAGCAGTTCTTC. Protein sequence: CASSGTSGGAIEQFF.

The CDR3 protein is CASRSGTGRNEQYF. The CDR3, as DNA: TGTGCCAGCAGGTCCGGGACAGGGAGGAACGAGCAGTACTTC. This chain uses TRBV6-6 with TRBJ2-7, with 9 bases lining up with TRBD1. After removal of 6 bases from V and 5 bases from J, the junction contained 8 bases not matched to a gene. The germline gives CDR1 MNHNY, CDR2 SVGAGI (reference sequence). This CDR3 contains 14 residues.

This chain uses TRBV5-1 with TRBJ1-4; a possible D gene is TRBD1 (6 bases). V lost 4 bases, J lost 8 bases, and 18 bases lay in between. This CDR3 spans 15 amino acids. Germline loops: CDR1 SGHRS, CDR2 YFSETQ. In DNA form, the CDR3 reads TGCGCCAGCAGCGATCAAGGACAAGGGGGAGAAAAACTGTTTTTT. This translates into CASSDQGQGGEKLFF.

This chain joins TRBV6-6 and TRBJ2-3; D is unclear. The V and J ends lost 4 bases and 6 bases respectively, with 11 bases between them. Germline CDR1 reads MNHNY; CDR2 reads SVGAGI (reference sequence). The CDR3 length is 13 residues. As DNA, the CDR3 is TGTGCCAGCAGTTCAGCTGACGGGGATACGCAGTATTTT. It translates to CASSSADGDTQYF.

Notes on this clone: The junction does not match germline at one end; this may be a read error. CDR3: CASEGTGTTDPQYF. In DNA, the CDR3 is TGTGCCAGCGAAGGGACAGGGACCACAGATCCGCAGTATTTT. V gene TRBV2 combines with J gene TRBJ2-3; 9 bases line up with TRBD1. This CDR3 contains 14 residues. Germline loops: CDR1 SNHLY, CDR2 FYNNEI. The entire variable domain, with the rest obtained from reference TRBV2 and TRBJ2-3, is as follows: EPEVTQTPSHQVTQMGQEVILRCVPISNHLYFYWYRQILGQKVEFLVSFYNNEISEKSEIFDDQFSVERPDGSNFTLKIRSTKLEDSAMYFCASEGTGTTDPQYFGPGTRLTVL.